The 12 T cell receptor beta chains presented below share a single source sample, sequenced in a study of T cells in Graves' hyperthyroidism and ophthalmopathy. From RNA transcripts, TCR beta CDR3 regions were amplified. Carried out on the TCR CDR3, a first-round RT-PCR used the HTBI primer set. TCRdb independently ran MiXCR on the multiplex PCR reads; one entry per CDR3 protein. There are approximately 590,000 distinct CDR3 sequences in the sample; approximately 15% occur only once, and under 8% lies in the top ten. The sample consisted of blood. These receptors all stem from a woman in her 30s with Graves' hyperthyroidism.

This clonotype occurred a few times. The chain joins TRBV5-6 to TRBJ2-5; D gene ambiguous. CDR1 is SGHDT, CDR2 YYEEEE, per germline. Trimming pared 1 base from V and 3 bases from J, leaving 7 bases between. This CDR3 is built from 13 residues. The CDR3 sequence: CASSLWSKETQYF. The CDR3, as DNA: TGTGCCAGCAGCTTGTGGAGTAAAGAGACCCAGTACTTC.

This clonotype was seen repeatedly, ten times or more. This chain connects TRBV28 to TRBJ2-3; no definite D call. The CDR3 has 15 amino acids. CDR1 and CDR2 from the germline V gene are MDHEN and SYDVKM. The V gene lost 3 bases and the J gene lost 0 bases, with 10 bases spanning the gap. DNA for the CDR3: TGTGCCAGCAGTTTGAGGCCCGCTAGCACAGATACGCAGTATTTT. Protein product: CASSLRPASTDTQYF.

V gene TRBV28 combines with J gene TRBJ2-5; D could derive from TRBD1 or TRBD2 (6 bases each). V dropped 5 bases and J dropped 1 base, with 8 bases sitting between them. Germline-derived CDR1 and CDR2 are MDHEN and SYDVKM. This CDR3 has 13 amino acids. The CDR3 reads CASSEGGQETQYF. The DNA of the CDR3 is TGTGCCAGCAGTGAGGGGGGCCAAGAGACCCAGTACTTC. The whole variable domain, remainder taken from reference TRBV28 and TRBJ2-5, is DVKVTQSSRYLVKRTGEKVFLECVQDMDHENMFWYRQDPGLGLRLIYFSYDVKMKEKGDIPEGYSVSREKKERFSLILESASTNQTSMYLCASSEGGQETQYFGPGTRLLVL.

This clonotype showed up many times. This chain links TRBV11-2 with TRBJ2-3; a possible D gene is TRBD2 (6 bases). Per the germline V gene, CDR1 is SGHAT and CDR2 is FQNNGV. The CDR3 loop spans 14 amino acids. The V end lost 6 bases, the J end lost 2 bases, and 12 bases lay between the germline ends. CDR3 residues: CASRAAGATDTQYF. CDR3 nucleotide sequence: TGTGCCAGCAGGGCAGCGGGCGCCACAGATACGCAGTATTTT. Full variable domain (missing parts from reference TRBV11-2 and TRBJ2-3): EAGVAQSPRYKIIEKRQSVAFWCNPISGHATLYWYQQILGQGPKLLIQFQNNGVVDDSQLPKDRFSAERLKGVDSTLKIQPAKLEDSAVYLCASRAAGATDTQYFGPGTRLTVL.

V usage is TRBV6-1 and J usage is TRBJ1-2; D might be TRBD1 (5 bases). Trimming shortened V by 5 bases and J by 8 bases, and 9 bases separated the two germline ends. CDR1 and CDR2 (germline): MNHNS, SASEGT. This CDR3 comprises 11 residues. This chain's CDR3 is CASSPEGGYTF. The DNA of the CDR3 is TGTGCCAGCAGTCCAGAGGGGGGCTACACCTTC.

There are a few counts of this clonotype. The chain employs TRBV9 and TRBJ2-1, with 7 bases lining up with TRBD2. The CDR3 sequence is 12 residues long. The V segment lost 9 bases and the J segment 9 bases; nucleotides outside the gene matches: 9. Germline V gives CDR1 SGDLS, CDR2 YYNGEE. The CDR3 DNA follows: TGTGCCACCGGCCGGGGGGATCCTGAGCAGTTCTTC. Protein product: CATGRGDPEQFF.

This clonotype has just a few counts. The rearrangement joins TRBV9 to TRBJ1-2, with D possibly matching TRBD1 (6 bases). Between the trimmed V and J ends, which lost 7 bases and 6 bases, there was a span of 13 bases. The CDR3 loop spans 12 amino acids. Per the germline V gene, CDR1 is SGDLS and CDR2 is YYNGEE. CDR3 nucleotides: TGTGCCAGCTACAGGGATGCCGATGGCTACACCTTC. Its translation: CASYRDADGYTF.

This clonotype has just a few counts. V and J are TRBV29-1 and TRBJ1-1; D is ambiguous. CDR1 is SQVTM, CDR2 ANQGSEA, per germline. Trimming stripped 7 bases from V and 2 bases from J, with 14 bases between. The CDR3 runs to 13 residues. DNA of the CDR3: TGCAGCGCCGAGACTAATCGAAACACTGAAGCTTTCTTT. Translated: CSAETNRNTEAFF.

This clonotype has a count of ten or more. The V call is TRBV3-1, the J call TRBJ2-7, with TRBD2 matching over 7 bases. The V and J ends lost 3 bases and 2 bases, in that order; junction bases with no gene match: 7. The germline CDR1 and CDR2 sequences are LGHDT and YNNKEL (reference sequence). The CDR3 is 15 residues long. The DNA of the CDR3 is TGTGCCAGCAGCCAGAGGGGAGGGAACGCCTACGAGCAGTACTTC. Translation: CASSQRGGNAYEQYF.

This clonotype came up a few times. The chain employs TRBV11-1 and TRBJ2-3; perhaps TRBD1 as D (5 bases). V lost 9 bases to trimming and J lost 0 bases, with 13 bases between them. CDR3 length equals 14 residues. Germline values: CDR1 SGHAT, CDR2 FQDESV (reference sequence). The CDR3 DNA is TGTGCCAGTAAATTCCAGGGAAGCACAGATACGCAGTATTTT. Translation: CASKFQGSTDTQYF.

In its sample, this clonotype was seen many times. The rearrangement uses TRBV12-3 or TRBV12-4 and TRBJ2-5; D unclear. CDR3 size: 12 residues. V lost 3 bases to trimming and J lost 5 bases, with 7 bases between them. The CDR3 DNA is TGTGCCAGCAGTTTTTCGTTGGAGACCCAGTACTTC. Translation: CASSFSLETQYF.

In its sample, this clonotype was seen many times. This sequence joins TRBV30 and TRBJ1-1; 8 bases align to TRBD1. The germline CDR1 and CDR2 sequences are GTSNPN and SVGIG (reference sequence). This CDR3 region has 12 residues. Trimming removed 8 bases from V and 12 bases from J; junction bases left unmatched: 14. The CDR3 protein is CANRWLDRVTFF. CDR3 nucleotide sequence: TGTGCCAACCGTTGGCTGGACAGGGTAACTTTCTTT.